The rows below give T cell receptor beta chains drawn from one sample of a study of cytomegalovirus exposure and HLA in healthy donors. Profiled with immunoSEQ multiplex PCR; TCRdb holds only in-frame clones, not every one. Among 150,000 to 200,000 clones, 80% to 90% were seen once, and the ten largest hold 0.77%. Sequencing input: PBMCs. The receptor set was obtained from a woman between 18 and 29 years old in good health and CMV-seronegative. CDR3s include the opening cysteine and the closing phenylalanine or tryptophan. A D gene is named only where the DNA matches it firmly. Not all rows give a size; the values are once, few, many and, for expanded clones, a class.

CASSVNGGHTDTQYF	TGTGCCAGCAGTGTCAACGGGGGGCACACAGATACGCAGTATTTT	TRBJ2-3	once	TRBV7-9	.
CASRKIQDYEQYF	TGTGCCAGCAGGAAAATACAGGACTACGAGCAGTACTTC	TRBJ2-7	.	TRBV27	.
CASSGGTGEEQYF	TGTGCCAGCTCGGGCGGGACAGGGGAAGAGCAGTACTTC	TRBJ2-7	.	TRBV18	TRBD1
CASSQGASGSTDTQYF	TGCGCCAGCAGCCAAGGAGCTAGCGGGAGCACAGATACGCAGTATTTT	TRBJ2-3	.	TRBV4-3	TRBD2
CASSQDLEFGELFF	TGCGCCAGCAGCCAGGACTTAGAGTTCGGGGAGCTGTTTTTT	TRBJ2-2	.	TRBV4-3	.
CASSPTTSDPYNEQFF	TGTGCCAGCAGCCCGACTACTAGCGACCCGTACAATGAGCAGTTCTTC	TRBJ2-1	.	TRBV4-2	TRBD2
CASSSRQGNNEQFF	TGTGCCAGCTCATCCCGACAGGGAAACAATGAGCAGTTCTTC	TRBJ2-1	.	TRBV18	TRBD1
CASSLVSRIDTEAFF	TGTGCCAGCAGCTTAGTTTCCAGGATTGACACTGAAGCTTTCTTT	TRBJ1-1	.	TRBV7-9	.
CASSAGTTSGRDYEQYF	TGTGCCAGCAGCGCAGGCACCACTAGCGGGAGGGACTACGAGCAGTACTTC	TRBJ2-7	.	TRBV21-1	.
CASTGGGDTQYF	TGTGCCAGCACCGGAGGCGGGGATACGCAGTATTTT	TRBJ2-3	.	TRBV28	.
CASSFQAGTNEKLFF	TGTGCCAGCAGCTTTCAGGCGGGGACCAATGAAAAACTGTTTTTT	TRBJ1-4	.	TRBV7-9	.
CASSQNPGLNTGELFF	TGCGCCAGCAGCCAAAACCCGGGACTGAACACCGGGGAGCTGTTTTTT	TRBJ2-2	.	TRBV4-3	.
CASSLGGGNEQFF	TGTGCCAGCAGCTTAGGGGGGGGCAATGAGCAGTTCTTC	TRBJ2-1	.	TRBV7-9	TRBD2
CSVRTGGDTEAFF	TGCAGCGTCAGGACAGGGGGTGACACTGAAGCTTTCTTT	TRBJ1-1	.	TRBV29-1	TRBD1
CASSEGGSYNSPLHF	TGTGCCAGCAGCGAAGGGGGCTCCTATAATTCACCCCTCCACTTT	TRBJ1-6	.	TRBV7-8	.
CASSPRTGYEQYF	TGTGCCAGCAGTCCCCGGACAGGTTACGAGCAGTACTTC	TRBJ2-7	.	TRBV27	TRBD1
CASSLEFGGSETQYF	TGTGCCAGCAGCTTGGAGTTTGGCGGGTCGGAGACCCAGTACTTC	TRBJ2-5	.	TRBV5-4	.
CASSQDRQGGWEQYF	TGCGCCAGCAGCCAAGATCGCCAGGGTGGATGGGAGCAGTACTTC	TRBJ2-7	.	TRBV4-1	.
CASSSVGGLHEKLFF	TGTGCCAGCAGTTCCGTGGGGGGGCTGCATGAAAAACTGTTTTTT	TRBJ1-4	few	TRBV28	.
CASTGSETYEQYF	TGTGCCAGCACCGGGAGTGAGACCTACGAGCAGTACTTC	TRBJ2-7	once	TRBV7-9	.
CASSFAGSRETQYF	TGCGCCAGCAGCTTCGCGGGATCGAGAGAGACCCAGTACTTC	TRBJ2-5	.	TRBV5-1	.
CASSTTSGRYEQYF	TGTGCCAGCAGCACTACTAGCGGACGCTACGAGCAGTACTTC	TRBJ2-7	few	TRBV5-6	TRBD2
CASKREGSYNEQFF	TGTGCCAGCAAGCGGGAGGGTTCCTACAATGAGCAGTTCTTC	TRBJ2-1	.	TRBV28	TRBD2
CAISEGPTGAEAFF	TGTGCCATCAGTGAGGGACCCACAGGCGCTGAAGCTTTCTTT	TRBJ1-1	.	TRBV10-3	.
CASGRTGNTEAFF	TGCGCCAGCGGCAGGACTGGGAACACTGAAGCTTTCTTT	TRBJ1-1	.	TRBV5-1	.
CASSLEERNSYEQYF	TGTGCCAGCAGCTTAGAAGAGCGGAACTCCTACGAGCAGTACTTC	TRBJ2-7	.	TRBV11-3	.
CASSPGQGLQPQHF	TGTGCCAGTAGTCCCGGGCAGGGTCTACAGCCCCAGCATTTT	TRBJ1-5	.	TRBV19	.
CSSSYTGSGANVLTF	TGTTCCAGCAGCTATACAGGATCTGGGGCCAACGTCCTGACTTTC	TRBJ2-6	once	TRBV7-9	.
CASTGQGAGYEQFF	TGTGCCAGCACAGGACAGGGGGCCGGATATGAGCAGTTCTTC	TRBJ2-1	.	TRBV7-9	TRBD1
CASSYGTGSYEQYF	TGTGCCAGCAGCTACGGGACAGGATCCTACGAGCAGTACTTC	TRBJ2-7	once	TRBV7-2	TRBD1
CATRERGYGANVLTF	TGTGCCACCAGGGAGCGGGGGTATGGGGCCAACGTCCTGACTTTC	TRBJ2-6	few	TRBV19	TRBD2
CASSLDLREETQYF	TGTGCCAGCTCGCTAGACTTACGTGAAGAGACCCAGTACTTC	TRBJ2-5	.	TRBV18	.
CASSLGQSETQYF	TGTGCCAGCAGCCTGGGACAGTCAGAGACCCAGTACTTC	TRBJ2-5	.	TRBV7-2	TRBD1
CASSYSTGYEQYF	TGTGCCAGCAGTTACTCGACAGGTTACGAGCAGTACTTC	TRBJ2-7	.	TRBV6-5	.
CASTGGLHRSPQFF	TGTGCCAGTACAGGGGGCTTACATAGGTCTCCGCAGTTCTTC	TRBJ2-1	.	TRBV19	TRBD1
CASSIGDRSHGYTF	TGTGCCAGTAGTATTGGGGACAGATCCCATGGCTACACCTTC	TRBJ1-2	.	TRBV19	TRBD1
CSARYSTEAFF	TGCAGTGCTAGATATTCCACTGAAGCTTTCTTT	TRBJ1-1	.	TRBV20-1	.
CASSSRIQTGETQYF	TGTGCCAGCAGCTCGAGAATCCAAACCGGGGAGACCCAGTACTTC	TRBJ2-5	.	TRBV11-3	.
CASSFGDSLTTF	TGTGCCAGCAGCTTCGGGGACAGCCTAACCACCTTC	TRBJ1-2	.	TRBV7-8	TRBD1
CASQGQQGYEQYF	TGTGCCAGCCAGGGACAGCAGGGATACGAGCAGTACTTC	TRBJ2-7	.	TRBV7-2	TRBD1
CASSSYLAGGKLDEQFF	TGTGCCAGCAGTTCCTACCTAGCGGGGGGTAAGTTGGATGAGCAGTTCTTC	TRBJ2-1	few	TRBV27	TRBD2
CASRPGHYYNEQFF	TGTGCCAGCAGACCGGGACACTACTACAATGAGCAGTTCTTC	TRBJ2-1	.	TRBV6-1	.
CASSSRGGASYNEQFF	TGTGCCAGCAGCTCACGCGGGGGAGCCTCCTACAATGAGCAGTTCTTC	TRBJ2-1	once	TRBV7-3	TRBD2
CASSTGTVETQYF	TGTGCCAGCAGTACCGGGACAGTCGAGACCCAGTACTTC	TRBJ2-5	.	TRBV25-1	TRBD1
CASSLGDSQETQYF	TGTGCCAGCAGCTTGGGCGACAGCCAAGAGACCCAGTACTTC	TRBJ2-5	.	TRBV5-6	.
CASSAGTESGEQYF	TGCGCCAGCAGCGCAGGGACAGAATCTGGTGAGCAGTACTTC	TRBJ2-7	.	TRBV5-1	TRBD1
CASSLVGQGRYEQYF	TGCGCCAGCAGCTTGGTTGGACAGGGCCGGTACGAGCAGTACTTC	TRBJ2-7	.	TRBV5-1	TRBD1
CASSVSGTGGSEQYF	TGTGCCAGCAGCGTCTCCGGGACAGGGGGCAGCGAGCAGTACTTC	TRBJ2-7	.	TRBV9	TRBD1
CASSLSSYEQYF	TGTGCCAGCAGCTTGAGCTCCTACGAGCAGTACTTC	TRBJ2-7	.	TRBV28	.
CAWSEDTNYGYTF	TGTGCCTGGAGTGAGGACACTAACTATGGCTACACCTTC	TRBJ1-2	.	TRBV30	.
CASARGAGNTIYF	TGTGCCAGCGCCAGGGGTGCTGGAAACACCATATATTTT	TRBJ1-3	.	TRBV6-6	.
CASSEGRAAPYEQYF	TGTGCCAGCAGTGAAGGGAGGGCAGCCCCCTACGAGCAGTACTTC	TRBJ2-7	.	TRBV6-1	.
CSVAGAGDTQYF	TGCAGCGTTGCAGGGGCAGGAGATACGCAGTATTTT	TRBJ2-3	.	TRBV29-1	.
CASSPQTGPGELFF	TGTGCCAGCAGCCCCCAAACAGGGCCTGGGGAGCTGTTTTTT	TRBJ2-2	.	TRBV7-3	.
CAWSVTGNYGYTF	TGTGCCTGGAGTGTAACAGGGAACTATGGCTACACCTTC	TRBJ1-2	.	TRBV30	.
CASSLAGGGYNEQFF	TGTGCCAGCAGCTTAGCGGGAGGGGGCTACAATGAGCAGTTCTTC	TRBJ2-1	.	TRBV11-3	TRBD2
CASMMTGITGELFF	TGTGCCAGCATGATGACAGGGATCACCGGGGAGCTGTTTTTT	TRBJ2-2	.	TRBV11-1	TRBD1
CASSQGLAGYNEQFF	TGTGCCAGCAGCCAGGGACTAGCGGGGTACAATGAGCAGTTCTTC	TRBJ2-1	.	TRBV7-3	TRBD2
CASWGQIGKNIQYF	TGTGCCAGCTGGGGACAGATCGGCAAAAACATTCAGTACTTC	TRBJ2-4	.	TRBV28	TRBD1